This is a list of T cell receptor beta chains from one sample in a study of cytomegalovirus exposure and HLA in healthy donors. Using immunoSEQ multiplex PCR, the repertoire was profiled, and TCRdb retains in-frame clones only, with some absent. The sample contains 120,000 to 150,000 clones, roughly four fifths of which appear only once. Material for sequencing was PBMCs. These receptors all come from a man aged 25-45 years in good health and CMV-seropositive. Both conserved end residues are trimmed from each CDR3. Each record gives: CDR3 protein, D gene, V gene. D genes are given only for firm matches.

CDR3: ASSYEGPGLSYEQY
D: .
V: TRBV6-5

CDR3: ASSLVSGGTEAF
D: .
V: TRBV5-1

CDR3: ASSLRQGAPQGYGYT
D: TRBD1
V: TRBV11-2

CDR3: ASSIRGYGYT
D: .
V: TRBV6-6

CDR3: ASSLGFGTGDTGELF
D: TRBD1
V: TRBV7-9

CDR3: ASNGLAGGPLLTQY
D: TRBD2
V: TRBV13

CDR3: ASSSAQGDRYEQY
D: TRBD1
V: TRBV27

CDR3: ASRQLRQGHIHGYT
D: TRBD1
V: TRBV11-2

CDR3: ASRISGGDGYGYT
D: TRBD1
V: TRBV28

CDR3: AWSETVVDGGEQF
D: .
V: TRBV30

CDR3: AWSVGSGANGLT
D: .
V: TRBV30

CDR3: SVASGLAVVEQF
D: TRBD2
V: TRBV29-1

CDR3: ASSYLAGGSYNEQF
D: TRBD2
V: TRBV6-5

CDR3: ASSPNRGRSYEQY
D: TRBD1
V: TRBV28

CDR3: ASSPRTSGRPDTQY
D: TRBD2
V: TRBV5-1

CDR3: ASSYYAGPGVDEQF
D: .
V: TRBV6-5

CDR3: ASSTAGWSTDTQY
D: TRBD2
V: TRBV27

CDR3: ASSPPLTGEQETQY
D: TRBD1
V: TRBV28

CDR3: ASSLAGGDTGELF
D: TRBD2
V: TRBV19

CDR3: ASSASGTGLPEAF
D: TRBD1
V: TRBV5-1

CDR3: ASSPRTGRETQY
D: TRBD1
V: TRBV7-9

CDR3: ASNLLTGLDTEAF
D: .
V: TRBV11-1

CDR3: ASSQAGLYNEQF
D: .
V: TRBV4-2

CDR3: ASSQEGLPGEQF
D: .
V: TRBV4-3

CDR3: ASSARDGDYEQY
D: .
V: TRBV19

CDR3: ASSSDRAYEQY
D: TRBD1
V: TRBV28

CDR3: ASSVVPRDRVEAF
D: TRBD1
V: TRBV9

CDR3: ASSSQGTGELF
D: .
V: TRBV7-9

CDR3: SATGPGEQY
D: .
V: TRBV29-1

CDR3: ASRRTGNYGYT
D: TRBD1
V: TRBV27

CDR3: ASSQGSYSPLH
D: .
V: TRBV16

CDR3: ASSIGGDGSPLH
D: .
V: TRBV19

CDR3: ASSPGQGDEKLF
D: TRBD1
V: TRBV18

CDR3: ASSLSSRGTRYEQY
D: .
V: TRBV7-9

CDR3: ASGLVIAGGLQDEQF
D: TRBD2
V: TRBV12-5

CDR3: ASSSLWPQRDTQY
D: .
V: TRBV9